The next 11 T cell receptor beta chains were all read from a single sample in a study of shared clonotypes between healthy human individuals. Data came from immunoSEQ multiplex PCR; TCRdb stores just in-frame clones and leaves some out. The sample lists about 700,000 clones; less than 85% were seen once. The sequencing sample was made of memory CD4+ T cells sorted from blood. Subset indicated: CD45RA-negative fraction. The receptors originated from a woman aged 30 to 39 in good health.

V usage is TRBV11-2 and J usage is TRBJ2-7; D call uncertain. V was pared by 0 bases and J by 5 bases, with 5 bases between. CDR3 size: 12 residues. CDR1 is SGHAT and CDR2 is FQNNGV in the germline V gene. The CDR3 loop reads CASSLDRHEQYF. The CDR3 DNA follows: TGTGCCAGCAGCTTAGATCGGCACGAGCAGTACTTC.

This clone was counted between two and nine times. The rearrangement links TRBV27 to TRBJ1-3; D perhaps matches TRBD1 (6 bases). The germline V and J ends were trimmed by 0 bases and 2 bases, with 8 bases remaining between them. Germline loops: CDR1 MNHEY, CDR2 SMNVEV (reference sequence). The CDR3 extends over 15 amino acids. CDR3 in amino acids: CASSLSSGAGNTIYF. The CDR3 bases are TGTGCCAGCAGTTTATCGTCAGGGGCTGGAAACACCATATATTTT.

The V call is TRBV5-5, the J call TRBJ1-2, with D possibly matching TRBD1 (5 bases). V lost 0 bases to trimming and J lost 4 bases, with 10 bases between them. The CDR3 runs to 14 residues. Germline CDR1 SGHKS, CDR2 YYEKEE (reference sequence). CDR3 sequence (DNA): TGTGCCAGCAGCTTGGAACAGACAGCCTATGGCTACACCTTC. Translated, it gives CASSLEQTAYGYTF.

This clone was detected only once. The chain is built from TRBV27 and TRBJ2-7; the D gene is possibly TRBD2 (6 bases). The V end lost 6 bases, the J end lost 4 bases, and 16 bases lay between the germline ends. The CDR3 is made up of 14 amino acids. The germline V gene has CDR1 MNHEY and CDR2 SMNVEV (reference sequence). The CDR3: CASRKGGGSYEQYF. CDR3 in DNA: TGTGCCAGCAGGAAGGGAGGCGGTTCGTACGAGCAGTACTTC.

V and J are TRBV5-1 and TRBJ2-7; 8 bases fit TRBD2. Germline CDR1 is SGHRS and CDR2 is YFSETQ. The ends lost 3 bases at V and 6 bases at J; junction bases unmatched: 11. This CDR3 comprises 15 residues. In nucleotides, the CDR3 is TGCGCCAGCAGCTCGTTAGCGGGGACCTCTCGCGAGCAGTACTTC. It encodes CASSSLAGTSREQYF.

This clone was picked up a small number of times. Other DNA sequences of this sample code for an identical CDR3. The chain is built from TRBV20-1 and TRBJ2-5, with a weak D call TRBD2 (5 bases). Trimming took 6 bases from V and 2 from J, leaving 7 bases between them. In germline, CDR1 is DFQATT, CDR2 SNEGSKA (reference sequence). This CDR3 comprises 11 residues. Written as DNA, the CDR3 is TGCAGTGCGCCGGGGCAAGAGACCCAGTACTTC. Its protein product is CSAPGQETQYF.

The rearrangement links TRBV7-6 to TRBJ2-3, with 8 bases that match TRBD2. V lost 1 base to trimming and J lost 3 bases; unmatched junction nucleotides: 6. This CDR3 has 16 residues. Per the germline V gene, CDR1 is SGHVS and CDR2 is FNYEAQ. Here the CDR3 DNA reads TGTGCCAGCAGCTTAGGGAGCGGGAGAGGTACAGATACGCAGTATTTT. This sequence encodes CASSLGSGRGTDTQYF.

This clone was seen a handful of times. The V and J genes are TRBV6-5 and TRBJ2-7; TRBD2 matches 10 bases. Losses at the gene ends were 6 bases for V and 5 bases for J; bases not matched to a gene: 7. CDR3 length equals 14 residues. Germline V gene sequence: CDR1 MNHEY, CDR2 SVGAGI. CDR3 sequence reads: CASRPPSGRDEQYF. The DNA for the CDR3 is TGTGCCAGCAGACCCCCTAGCGGGAGAGACGAGCAGTACTTC.

This clone was observed many times. The chain recombines TRBV6-1 with TRBJ2-3; TRBD1 is a possible D gene (6 bases). The CDR3 contains 15 residues. CDR1 is MNHNS, CDR2 SASEGT, per germline. Trimming shortened V by 7 bases and J by 0 bases, and 14 bases separated the two germline ends. Here the CDR3 reads CASTVQGASTDTQYF. The CDR3 bases are TGTGCCAGCACCGTACAGGGAGCTAGCACAGATACGCAGTATTTT.

V and J are TRBV2 and TRBJ2-2; 10 bases are shared with TRBD2. Trimming took 6 bases from V and 7 from J; bases not matched to a gene: 5. The CDR3 runs 14 residues. CDR1 is SNHLY, CDR2 FYNNEI, per germline. CDR3 coding DNA: TGTGCCAGCAGAGAGCGGGAGGGAGGCGGGGAGCTGTTTTTT. It encodes CASREREGGGELFF.

This clone has just a few counts. The V gene is TRBV2, the J gene TRBJ2-7; the D gene could be TRBD1 or TRBD2 (5 bases each). The germline V gene encodes CDR1 SNHLY and CDR2 FYNNEI. CDR3 length equals 12 residues. The V and J ends lost 4 bases and 3 bases respectively, with 7 bases between them. The CDR3 nucleotides are TGTGCCAGCAGTGGGGACCTCTACGAGCAGTACTTC. Protein sequence: CASSGDLYEQYF.